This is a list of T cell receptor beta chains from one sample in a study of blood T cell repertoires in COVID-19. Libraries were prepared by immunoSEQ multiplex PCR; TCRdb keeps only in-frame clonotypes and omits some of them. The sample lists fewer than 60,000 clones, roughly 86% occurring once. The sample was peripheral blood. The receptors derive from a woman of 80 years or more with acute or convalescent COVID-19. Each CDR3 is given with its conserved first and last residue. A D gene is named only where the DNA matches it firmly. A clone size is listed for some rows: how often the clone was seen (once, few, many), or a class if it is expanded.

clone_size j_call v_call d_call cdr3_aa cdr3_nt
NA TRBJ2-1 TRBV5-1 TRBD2 CAGRVGEVGEQFF TGCGCAGGGAGGGTTGGAGAGGTAGGTGAGCAGTTCTTC
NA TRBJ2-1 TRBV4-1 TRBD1 CASSHRRTGVHNEQFF TGCGCCAGCAGCCACCGGAGGACAGGGGTACACAATGAGCAGTTCTTC
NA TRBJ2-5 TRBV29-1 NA CRTKGGETQYF TGCAGGACGAAAGGAGGGGAGACCCAGTACTTC
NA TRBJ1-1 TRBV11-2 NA CASSLGPGVNTEAFF TGTGCCAGCAGCTTAGGCCCGGGGGTGAACACTGAAGCTTTCTTT
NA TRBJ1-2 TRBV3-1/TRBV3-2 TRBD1 CASSQAGGNYGYTF TGTGCCAGCAGCCAGGCAGGGGGAAACTATGGCTACACCTTC
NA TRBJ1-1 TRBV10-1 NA CASSRTTMNTEAFF TGCGCCAGCAGTCGGACAACGATGAACACTGAAGCTTTCTTT
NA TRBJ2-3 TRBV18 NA CASSPPQGTDTQYF TGTGCCAGCTCACCACCACAGGGCACAGATACGCAGTATTTT
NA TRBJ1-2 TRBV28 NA CASSYGSGGGYGYTF TGTGCCAGCAGTTATGGGTCGGGGGGCGGGTATGGCTACACCTTC
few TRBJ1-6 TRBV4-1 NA CASSQGAASYNSPLHF TGCGCCAGCAGCCAGGGGGCCGCCTCCTATAATTCACCCCTCCACTTT
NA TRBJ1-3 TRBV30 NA CAWSYNRGNTIYF TGTGCCTGGAGTTATAACAGAGGAAACACCATATATTTT
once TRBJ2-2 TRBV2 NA CASSEVGGGRSGELFF TGTGCCAGCAGTGAAGTTGGGGGGGGCCGGAGCGGGGAGCTGTTTTTT
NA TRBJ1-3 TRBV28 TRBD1 CASSTGQALNTIYF TGTGCCAGCAGTACGGGACAGGCATTAAACACCATATATTTT
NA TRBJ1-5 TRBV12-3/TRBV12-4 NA CASSWAGNQPQHF TGTGCCAGCAGTTGGGCAGGCAATCAGCCCCAGCATTTT